This TCR beta chain is drawn from a study of CD8+CD57+ T cells in acquired aplastic anemia. Study overall: Quantities of DNA derived from sorted CD4+ and CD8+ cells averaged approximately 3.3 ug. Healthy-donor CD4+ cells averaged around 10 million reads. General study points: A set of about 30 CD8+ CDR3 sequences was shared between patients and controls, and these sequences appeared highly expressed in patients. Patients and controls were not found to differ significantly in CD8+ Simpson's diversity.

This clonotype was counted a single time. Its matching antigen is unknown. The CDR3 extends over 14 amino acids. Losses at the gene ends were 5 bases for V and 6 bases for J; bases not matched to a gene: 7. Germline CDR1 and CDR2: SGHTA and FQGTGA. TCR beta VDJ combinations and CDR3 sequences were profiled from genomic DNA. TCRdb used MiXCR to reprocess the reads, holding one entry per CDR3 protein. The table records about 190,000 distinct CDR3 sequences, roughly half of them present only once. This TCR was sampled from a human donor in good health, serving as a control. The chain employs TRBV7-3 and TRBJ2-5, with 9 nucleotides matching TRBD1. The sequencing input was sorted CD4+, CD8+, or CD8+CD57+ T cells (not recorded which) from PBMCs. The CDR3 sequence is CASSPGTGMKTQYF. For the CDR3, the DNA is TGTGCCAGCAGCCCCGGGACAGGGATGAAGACCCAGTACTTC.